Here is one T cell receptor beta chain with its context. Its antigen is as yet unknown. This entry comes from a study of shared clonotypes between healthy human individuals. Study-wide results and limits: Genetic and exposure-history diversity was limited by the small donor number. Clonotype sharing across donors was expected to vary with sequencing depth.

Partitioning of CD4+ cells yielded a CD45RA+ naive subset and a CD45RA-negative memory subset. The CDR3 is made up of 13 amino acids. Trimming pared 0 bases from V and 9 bases from J, leaving 9 bases between. Per germline, CDR1 LGHNA and CDR2 YSLEER. Genomic DNA of every subset was divided equally among multiple immunoSEQ plates. Assay: immunoSEQ multiplex PCR; the TCRdb copy retains only in-frame clones and omits some. In the table there are roughly 1 million clones, more than 60% of which are singletons. The gene calls are TRBV4-3 and TRBJ2-1, with D perhaps matching TRBD1 (6 bases). The clonotype was recovered from a man in his late teens or twenties in good health. The sequencing input was memory CD4+ T cells sorted from blood. Documented subset: CD45RA-negative fraction. CDR3 nucleotides: TGCGCCAGCAGCCAAGAAACAGGGCTTGAGCAGTTCTTC. It yields the protein CASSQETGLEQFF.